This T cell receptor beta chain was obtained from a study of blood T cell repertoires in COVID-19. In the study overall: Sources were T cells, B-cell-depleted T cells, or PBMCs; the material itself was cDNA or gDNA.

In the original workflow: It was from reference gene primer amplification that nucleated cell counts were estimated. Profiled with immunoSEQ multiplex PCR; TCRdb holds only in-frame clones, not every one. The V and J calls and the clone size are those of that table, but D and trimming were determined from the DNA. Of about 250,000 clones in the sample, around four fifths were seen once. Germline lookup yields CDR1 SNHLY and CDR2 FYNNEI. The CDR3 is 14 amino acids. The V segment lost 6 bases and the J segment 1 base; nucleotides outside the gene matches: 4. The sequenced material came from peripheral blood. This rearrangement joins TRBV2 to TRBJ2-5; 8 nucleotides align to TRBD1. The TCR comes from a woman aged 60-70 years with active or convalescent COVID-19. The CDR3 bases are TGTGCCAGCAGGGCCGGGACAGGCCAAGAGACCCAGTACTTC. It translates to CASRAGTGQETQYF. Full variable domain (missing parts from reference TRBV2 and TRBJ2-5): EPEVTQTPSHQVTQMGQEVILRCVPISNHLYFYWYRQILGQKVEFLVSFYNNEISEKSEIFDDQFSVERPDGSNFTLKIRSTKLEDSAMYFCASRAGTGQETQYFGPGTRLLVL.